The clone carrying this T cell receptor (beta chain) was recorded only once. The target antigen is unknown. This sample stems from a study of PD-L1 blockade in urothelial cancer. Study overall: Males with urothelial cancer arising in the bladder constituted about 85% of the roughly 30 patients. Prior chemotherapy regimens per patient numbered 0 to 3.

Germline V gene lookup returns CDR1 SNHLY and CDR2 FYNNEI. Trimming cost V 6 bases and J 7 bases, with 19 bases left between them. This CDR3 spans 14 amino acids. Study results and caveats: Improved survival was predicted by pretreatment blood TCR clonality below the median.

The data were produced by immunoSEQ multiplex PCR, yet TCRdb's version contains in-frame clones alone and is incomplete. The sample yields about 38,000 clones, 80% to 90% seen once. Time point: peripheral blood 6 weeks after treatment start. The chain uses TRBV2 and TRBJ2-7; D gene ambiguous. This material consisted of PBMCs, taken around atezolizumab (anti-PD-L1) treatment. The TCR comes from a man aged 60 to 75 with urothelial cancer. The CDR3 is CASSSMTPGGEQYF. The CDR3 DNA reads TGTGCCAGCAGCTCGATGACACCCGGTGGAGAGCAGTACTTC. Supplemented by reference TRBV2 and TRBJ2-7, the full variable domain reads EPEVTQTPSHQVTQMGQEVILRCVPISNHLYFYWYRQILGQKVEFLVSFYNNEISEKSEIFDDQFSVERPDGSNFTLKIRSTKLEDSAMYFCASSSMTPGGEQYFGPGTRLTVT.